Shown below are 7 T cell receptor beta chains from a single sample sequenced in a study of blood T cell repertoires in COVID-19. Profiled with immunoSEQ multiplex PCR; TCRdb holds only in-frame clones, not every one. The table shows roughly 30,000 clones, with approximately 84% occurring only once. Input material: peripheral blood. Every receptor here comes from a woman of 80 years or more with acute or convalescent COVID-19.

The chain combines TRBV29-1 with TRBJ2-7; 10 nucleotides agree with TRBD2. V lost 1 base to trimming and J lost 7 bases; unmatched junction nucleotides: 4. The CDR3 totals 13 residues. CDR1 and CDR2 (germline): SQVTM, ANQGSEA. CDR3: CSVEGTSGPEQYF. DNA for the CDR3: TGCAGCGTTGAAGGGACTAGCGGCCCGGAGCAGTACTTC.

The chain combines TRBV24-1 with TRBJ2-1; TRBD2 matches 10 bases. Losses at the gene ends were 10 bases for V and 8 bases for J; bases not matched to a gene: 7. CDR1 and CDR2 from the germline V gene are KGHDR and SFDVKD. This CDR3 is 13 amino acids long. CDR3 nucleotides: TGTGCCACGACTAGCGGGTCTGTGGATGAGCAGTTCTTC. Translation gives CATTSGSVDEQFF.

The rearrangement uses TRBV7-2 and TRBJ2-2; 11 bases are shared with TRBD1. This CDR3 is 15 amino acids long. From germline, CDR1 is SGHTA and CDR2 FQGNSA. The ends lost 5 bases at V and 5 bases at J; junction bases unmatched: 4. The CDR3 here is CASSSGQGATGELFF. The CDR3 DNA sequence: TGTGCCAGCAGCAGTGGACAGGGGGCTACCGGGGAGCTGTTTTTT.

The V call is TRBV6-2 or TRBV6-3, the J call TRBJ1-2; 8 bases fit TRBD1. V was pared by 4 bases and J by 10 bases, with 14 bases of the junction left unmatched. The CDR3 loop spans 15 amino acids. CDR1 is MNHEY and CDR2 is SVGEGT in the germline V gene. This CDR3 is CASSSLGQGATAYTF. In nucleotides, the CDR3 is TGTGCCAGCAGTTCCCTTGGACAGGGTGCTACAGCCTACACCTTC.

The table lists this clone with a few counts. J is TRBJ2-2 and V is TRBV28, with D hard to call. Per the germline V gene, CDR1 is MDHEN and CDR2 is SYDVKM. The CDR3 has 14 amino acids. The ends were cut back, 6 bases at V and 6 bases at J, with 14 bases in the middle. The CDR3 protein is CASSPHTGPGELFF. The CDR3 DNA is TGTGCCAGCAGCCCTCATACGGGTCCCGGGGAGCTGTTTTTT. Full variable domain (missing parts from reference TRBV28 and TRBJ2-2): DVKVTQSSRYLVKRTGEKVFLECVQDMDHENMFWYRQDPGLGLRLIYFSYDVKMKEKGDIPEGYSVSREKKERFSLILESASTNQTSMYLCASSPHTGPGELFFGEGSRLTVL.

The chain joins TRBV3-1 (or the pseudogene TRBV3-2) to TRBJ2-7; the match to TRBD2 covers 8 bases. This CDR3 spans 16 amino acids. V was pared by 6 bases and J by 2 bases, with 12 bases of the junction left unmatched. Germline V lookup: CDR1 LGHDT, CDR2 YNNKEL (reference sequence). The CDR3 bases are TGTGCCAGCAGTGAGGTCCAGCGGGGGCCTACCTACGAGCAGTACTTC. The encoded protein is CASSEVQRGPTYEQYF.

The chain couples TRBV30 to TRBJ2-2, with D unresolved. The CDR3 has 13 amino acids. V lost 0 bases to trimming and J lost 7 bases, with 9 bases between them. Germline V CDR1 and CDR2: GTSNPN, SVGIG (reference sequence). CDR3 bases: TGTGCCTGGAGTGTACAACCTTGCGGGGAGCTGTTTTTT. This codes for CAWSVQPCGELFF.